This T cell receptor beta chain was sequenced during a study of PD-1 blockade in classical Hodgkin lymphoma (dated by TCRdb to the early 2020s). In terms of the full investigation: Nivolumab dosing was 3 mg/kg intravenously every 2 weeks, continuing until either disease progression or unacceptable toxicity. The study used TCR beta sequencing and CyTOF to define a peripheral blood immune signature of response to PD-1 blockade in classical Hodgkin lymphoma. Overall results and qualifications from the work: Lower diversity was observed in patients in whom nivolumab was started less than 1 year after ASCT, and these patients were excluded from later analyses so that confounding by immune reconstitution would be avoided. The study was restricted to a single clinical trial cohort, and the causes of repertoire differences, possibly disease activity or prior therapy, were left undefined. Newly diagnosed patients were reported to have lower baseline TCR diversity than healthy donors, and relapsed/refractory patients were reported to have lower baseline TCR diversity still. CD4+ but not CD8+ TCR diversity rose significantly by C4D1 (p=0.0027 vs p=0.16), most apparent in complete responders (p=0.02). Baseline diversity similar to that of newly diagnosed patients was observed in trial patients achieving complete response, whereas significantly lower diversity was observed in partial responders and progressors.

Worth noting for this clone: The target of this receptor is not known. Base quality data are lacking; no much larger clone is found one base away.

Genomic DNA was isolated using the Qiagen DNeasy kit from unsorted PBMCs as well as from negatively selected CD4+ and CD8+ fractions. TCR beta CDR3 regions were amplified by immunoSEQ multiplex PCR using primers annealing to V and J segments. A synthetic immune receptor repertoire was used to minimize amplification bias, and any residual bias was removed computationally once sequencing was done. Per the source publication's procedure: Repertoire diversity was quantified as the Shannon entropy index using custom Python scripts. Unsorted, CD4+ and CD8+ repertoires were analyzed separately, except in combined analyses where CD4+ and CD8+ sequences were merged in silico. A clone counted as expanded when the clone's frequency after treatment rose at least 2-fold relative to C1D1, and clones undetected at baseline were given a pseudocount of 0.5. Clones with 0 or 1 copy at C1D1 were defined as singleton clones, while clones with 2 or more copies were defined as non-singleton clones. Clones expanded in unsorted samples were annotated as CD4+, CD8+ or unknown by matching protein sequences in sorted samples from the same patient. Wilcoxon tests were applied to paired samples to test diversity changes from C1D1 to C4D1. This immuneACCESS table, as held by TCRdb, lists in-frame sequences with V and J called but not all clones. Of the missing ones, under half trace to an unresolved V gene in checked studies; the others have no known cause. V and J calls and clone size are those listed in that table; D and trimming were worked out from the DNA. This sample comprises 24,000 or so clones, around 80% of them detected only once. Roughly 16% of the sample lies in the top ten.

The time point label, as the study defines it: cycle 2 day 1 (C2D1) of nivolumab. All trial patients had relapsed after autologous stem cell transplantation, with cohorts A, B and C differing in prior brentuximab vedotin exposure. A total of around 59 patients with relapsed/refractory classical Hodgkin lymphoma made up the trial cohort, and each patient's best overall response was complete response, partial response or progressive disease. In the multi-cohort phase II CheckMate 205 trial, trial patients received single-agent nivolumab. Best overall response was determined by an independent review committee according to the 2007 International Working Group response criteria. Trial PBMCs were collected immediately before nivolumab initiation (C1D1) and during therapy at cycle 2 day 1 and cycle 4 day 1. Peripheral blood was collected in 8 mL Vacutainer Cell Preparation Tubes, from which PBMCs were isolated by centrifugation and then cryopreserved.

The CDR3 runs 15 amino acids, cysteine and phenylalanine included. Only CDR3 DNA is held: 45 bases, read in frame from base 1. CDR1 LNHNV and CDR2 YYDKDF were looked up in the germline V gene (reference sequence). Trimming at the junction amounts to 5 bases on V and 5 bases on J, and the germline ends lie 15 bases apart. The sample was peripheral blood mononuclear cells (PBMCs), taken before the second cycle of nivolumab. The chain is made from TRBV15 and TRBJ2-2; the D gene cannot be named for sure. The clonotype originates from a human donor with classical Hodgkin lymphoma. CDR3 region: CATSRKPGATGELFF. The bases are TGTGCCACCAGCCGGAAGCCGGGCGCAACCGGGGAGCTGTTTTTT. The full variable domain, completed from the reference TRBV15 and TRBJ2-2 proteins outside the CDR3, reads DAMVIQNPRYQVTQFGKPVTLSCSQTLNHNVMYWYQQKSSQAPKLLFHYYDKDFNNEADTPDNFQSRRPNTSFCFLDIRSPGLGDTAMYLCATSRKPGATGELFFGEGSRLTVL.